Here is one T cell receptor (beta chain) with its context. Its specificity is not known. The sample belongs to a study of graft-versus-host responses after intestinal transplantation. General study points: Present in recipient marrow, GvH clones included some that appeared first in ileum or blood.

Assay used: immunoSEQ multiplex PCR; TCRdb lists only in-frame clones, some missing. The data contain more than 95,000 clones, about nine tenths of them singletons. The V gene lost 5 bases and the J gene lost 7 bases, with 14 bases spanning the gap. The V gene's germline CDR1 is SEHNR and CDR2 FQNEAQ (reference sequence). The CDR3 has 13 amino acids. The sequences come from unstimulated CD4+ T cells sorted from spleen or lymph node cells, collected before intestinal transplant. The chain is built from TRBV7-9 and TRBJ1-2, with a possible D match to TRBD1 (6 bases). This clonotype was obtained from a human donor who received an intestinal transplant. The CDR3 loop reads CASSPEQGSGYTF. The CDR3 DNA reads TGTGCCAGCAGCCCCGAACAGGGCAGTGGCTACACCTTC.